This T cell receptor beta chain is drawn from a study of T cells expressing NK-cell markers. In the study overall: TCR beta repertoires came from sorted CD3+CD56+NKG2C+, CD3+CD56+NKG2C- and CD3+CD56-NKG2C+ T cells. Seven sequenced donors out of eight were HCMV-seropositive, one seronegative.

In generating TCR beta cDNA, 5'RACE template switching with UMIs was used. TCRdb re-called the 5' RACE reads, yielding one record per CDR3 amino acid sequence without DNA. Recorded here are 500,000 or so distinct CDR3 sequences; the top ten clones represent approximately 3.6%. Germline CDR1 reads LNHNV; CDR2 reads YYDKDF (reference sequence). The CDR3 is 16 residues long. The receptor's source is a man aged 18 to 35 in good health. This chain connects TRBV15 to TRBJ1-2; TCRdb's assignment of TRBD1 cannot be checked, as there is no DNA. Sequenced: blood T cells: a sorted CD56 or NKG2C T cell subset, CD4+ or CD8+ T cells, or bulk PBMC T cells (not recorded which). This chain's CDR3 is CATRGIGQGEGYGYTF.